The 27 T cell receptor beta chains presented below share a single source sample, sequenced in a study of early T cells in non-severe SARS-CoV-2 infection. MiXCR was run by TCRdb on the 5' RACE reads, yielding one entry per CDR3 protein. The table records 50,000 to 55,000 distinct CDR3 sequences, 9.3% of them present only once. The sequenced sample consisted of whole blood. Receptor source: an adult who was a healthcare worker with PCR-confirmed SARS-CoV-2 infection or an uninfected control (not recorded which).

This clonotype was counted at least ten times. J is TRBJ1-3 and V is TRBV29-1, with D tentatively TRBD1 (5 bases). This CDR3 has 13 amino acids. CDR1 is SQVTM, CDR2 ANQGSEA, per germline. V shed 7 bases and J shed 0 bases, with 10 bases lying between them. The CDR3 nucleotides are TGCAGCGCTGGGACGGCCTCTGGAAACACCATATATTTT. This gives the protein CSAGTASGNTIYF.

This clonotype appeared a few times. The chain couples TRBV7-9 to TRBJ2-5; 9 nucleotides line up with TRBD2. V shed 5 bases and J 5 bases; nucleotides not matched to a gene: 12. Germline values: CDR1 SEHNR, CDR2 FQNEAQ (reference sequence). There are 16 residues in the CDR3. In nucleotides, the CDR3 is TGTGCCAGCAGCCTCGACCTAGCGGGAAGACGCGAGACCCAGTACTTC. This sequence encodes CASSLDLAGRRETQYF.

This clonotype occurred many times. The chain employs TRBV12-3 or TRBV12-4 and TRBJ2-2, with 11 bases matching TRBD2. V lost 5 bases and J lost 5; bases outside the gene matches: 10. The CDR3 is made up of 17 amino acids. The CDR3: CASSPDSGRARTGELFF. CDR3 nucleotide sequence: TGTGCCAGCAGTCCCGATAGCGGGAGGGCCCGTACCGGGGAGCTGTTTTTT.

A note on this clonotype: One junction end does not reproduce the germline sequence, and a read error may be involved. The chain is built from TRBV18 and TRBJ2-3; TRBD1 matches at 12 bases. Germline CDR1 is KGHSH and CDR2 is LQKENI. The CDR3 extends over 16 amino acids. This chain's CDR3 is CVSSPRDRGQIDTQYF. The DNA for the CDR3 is TGTGTCAGCTCACCGAGGGACAGGGGGCAGATAGATACGCAGTATTTT. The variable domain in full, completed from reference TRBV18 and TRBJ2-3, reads NAGVMQNPRHLVRRRGQEARLRCSPMKGHSHVYWYRQLPEEGLKFMVYLQKENIIDESGMPKERFSAEFPKEGPSILRIQQVVRGDSAAYFCVSSPRDRGQIDTQYFGPGTRLTVL.

The CDR3 reads CASSAGQVGSGANVLTF. Written as DNA, the CDR3 is TGTGCCAGCAGTGCAGGACAGGTCGGCTCTGGGGCCAACGTCCTGACTTTC. The rearrangement joins TRBV2 to TRBJ2-6, with 7 nucleotides matching TRBD1. The CDR3 runs 17 residues. CDR1 is SNHLY and CDR2 is FYNNEI in the germline V gene. Unmatched junction bases numbered 6, after V lost 4 bases and J lost 0 bases.

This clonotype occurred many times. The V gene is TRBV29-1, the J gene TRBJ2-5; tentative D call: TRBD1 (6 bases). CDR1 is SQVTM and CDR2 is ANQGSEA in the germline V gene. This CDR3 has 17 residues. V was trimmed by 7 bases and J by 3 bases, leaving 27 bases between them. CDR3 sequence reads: CSGTHLGTPINEETQYF. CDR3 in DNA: TGCAGCGGTACCCATCTAGGGACACCTATTAACGAAGAGACCCAGTACTTC. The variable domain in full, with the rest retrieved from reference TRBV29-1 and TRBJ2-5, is SAVISQKPSRDICQRGTSLTIQCQVDSQVTMMFWYRQQPGQSLTLIATANQGSEATYESGFVIDKFPISRPNLTFSTLTVSNMSPEDSSIYLCSGTHLGTPINEETQYFGPGTRLLVL.

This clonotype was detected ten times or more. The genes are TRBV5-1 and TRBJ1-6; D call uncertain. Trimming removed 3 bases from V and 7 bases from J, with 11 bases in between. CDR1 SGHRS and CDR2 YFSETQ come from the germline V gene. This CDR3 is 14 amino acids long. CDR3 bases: TGCGCCAGCAGCTCGGCGACCCCGAATTCACCCCTCCACTTT. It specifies CASSSATPNSPLHF.

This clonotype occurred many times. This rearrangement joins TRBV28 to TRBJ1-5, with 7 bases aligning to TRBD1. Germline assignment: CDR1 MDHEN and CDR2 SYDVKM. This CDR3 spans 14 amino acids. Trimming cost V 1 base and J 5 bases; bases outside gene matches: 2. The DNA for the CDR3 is TGTGCCAGCAGTTTATTACAGGGGCATCAGCCCCAGCATTTT. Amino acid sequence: CASSLLQGHQPQHF.

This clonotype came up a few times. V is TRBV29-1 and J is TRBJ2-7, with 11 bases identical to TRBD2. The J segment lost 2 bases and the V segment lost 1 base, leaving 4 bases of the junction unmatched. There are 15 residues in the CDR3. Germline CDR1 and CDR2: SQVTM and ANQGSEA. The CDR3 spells CSVEVTSGSPYEQYF. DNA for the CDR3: TGCAGCGTTGAAGTAACTAGCGGGAGTCCCTACGAGCAGTACTTC.

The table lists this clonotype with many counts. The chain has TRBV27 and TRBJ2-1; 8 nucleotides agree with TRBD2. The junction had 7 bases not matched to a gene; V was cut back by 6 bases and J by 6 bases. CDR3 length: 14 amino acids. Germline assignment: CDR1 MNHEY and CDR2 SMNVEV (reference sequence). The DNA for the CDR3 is TGTGCCAGCAGCCCGGGACTAGGCGGCAATGAGCAGTTCTTC. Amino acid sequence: CASSPGLGGNEQFF.

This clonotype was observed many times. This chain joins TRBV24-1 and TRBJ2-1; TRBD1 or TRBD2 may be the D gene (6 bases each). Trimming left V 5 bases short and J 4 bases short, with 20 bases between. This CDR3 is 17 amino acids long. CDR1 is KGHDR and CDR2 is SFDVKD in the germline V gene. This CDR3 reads CATSVGGLALNYNEQFF. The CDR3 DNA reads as TGTGCCACCAGTGTAGGGGGGCTAGCGCTAAATTACAATGAGCAGTTCTTC.

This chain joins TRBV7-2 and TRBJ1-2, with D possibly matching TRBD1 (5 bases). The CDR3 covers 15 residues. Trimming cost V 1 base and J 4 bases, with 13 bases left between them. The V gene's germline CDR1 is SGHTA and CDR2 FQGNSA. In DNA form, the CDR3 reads TGTGCCAGCAGCTTAGTTTCGGGGGAGGCCTATGGCTACACCTTC. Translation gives CASSLVSGEAYGYTF.

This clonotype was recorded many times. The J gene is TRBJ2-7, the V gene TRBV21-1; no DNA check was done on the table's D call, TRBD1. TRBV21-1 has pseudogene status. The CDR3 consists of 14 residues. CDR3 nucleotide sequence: TGTGCCAGCATTTCCGGGACGGGCTCCTACGAGCAGTACTTC. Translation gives CASISGTGSYEQYF.

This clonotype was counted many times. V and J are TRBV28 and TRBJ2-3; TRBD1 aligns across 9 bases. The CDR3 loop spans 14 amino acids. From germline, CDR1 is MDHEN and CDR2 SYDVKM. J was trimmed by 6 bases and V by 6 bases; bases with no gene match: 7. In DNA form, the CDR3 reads TGTGCCAGCAGCAGACAGGGGGTGGCTGATACGCAGTATTTT. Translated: CASSRQGVADTQYF. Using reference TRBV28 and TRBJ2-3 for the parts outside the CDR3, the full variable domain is DVKVTQSSRYLVKRTGEKVFLECVQDMDHENMFWYRQDPGLGLRLIYFSYDVKMKEKGDIPEGYSVSREKKERFSLILESASTNQTSMYLCASSRQGVADTQYFGPGTRLTVL.

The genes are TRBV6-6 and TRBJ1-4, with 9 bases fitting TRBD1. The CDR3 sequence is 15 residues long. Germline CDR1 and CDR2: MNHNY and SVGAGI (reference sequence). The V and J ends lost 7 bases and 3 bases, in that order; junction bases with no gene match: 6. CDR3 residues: CASTLRDRANEKLFF. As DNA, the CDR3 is TGTGCCAGCACCCTTCGGGACAGGGCTAATGAAAAACTGTTTTTT.

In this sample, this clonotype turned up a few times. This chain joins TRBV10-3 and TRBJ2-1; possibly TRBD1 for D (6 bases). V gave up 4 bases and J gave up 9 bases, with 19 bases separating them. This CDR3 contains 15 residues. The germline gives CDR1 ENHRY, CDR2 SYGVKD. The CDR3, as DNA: TGTGCCATCAGTGGAAGGGACAAAATACCGGGTGAGCAGTTCTTC. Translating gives CAISGRDKIPGEQFF.

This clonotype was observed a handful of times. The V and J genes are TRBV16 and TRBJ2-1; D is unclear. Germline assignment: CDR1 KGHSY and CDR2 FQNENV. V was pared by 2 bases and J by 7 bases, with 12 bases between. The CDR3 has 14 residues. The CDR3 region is CASSQTQVLNEQFF. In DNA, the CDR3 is TGTGCCAGCAGCCAAACTCAGGTCCTTAATGAGCAGTTCTTC.

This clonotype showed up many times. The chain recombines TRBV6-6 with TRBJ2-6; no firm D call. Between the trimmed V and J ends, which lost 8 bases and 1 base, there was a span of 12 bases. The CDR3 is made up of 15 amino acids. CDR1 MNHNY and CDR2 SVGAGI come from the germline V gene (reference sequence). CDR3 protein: CASQTWNSGANVLTF. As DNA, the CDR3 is TGTGCCAGCCAAACGTGGAATTCTGGGGCCAACGTCCTGACTTTC.

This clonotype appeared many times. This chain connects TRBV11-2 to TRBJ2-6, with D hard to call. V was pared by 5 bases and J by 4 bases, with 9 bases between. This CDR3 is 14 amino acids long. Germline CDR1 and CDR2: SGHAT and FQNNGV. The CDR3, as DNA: TGTGCCAGCAGCCAGGACCCCGGGGCCAACGTCCTGACTTTC. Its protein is CASSQDPGANVLTF.

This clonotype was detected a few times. The DNA of the CDR3 is TGTGCCAGCAGCTTAAATGCAGGACCCTACGAGCAGTACTTC. It is translated as CASSLNAGPYEQYF. The chain employs TRBV7-3 and TRBJ2-7; D uncertain. Trimming pared 1 base from V and 2 bases from J, leaving 9 bases between. Germline assignment: CDR1 SGHTA and CDR2 FQGTGA. This CDR3 is built from 14 residues.

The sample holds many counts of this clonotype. The CDR3 region is CASSLGAGASYEQYF. The CDR3 coding sequence is TGTGCCAGCAGCTTAGGCGCGGGGGCCTCCTACGAGCAGTACTTC. The rearrangement joins TRBV11-2 to TRBJ2-7; D is possibly TRBD2 (7 bases). Germline V CDR1 and CDR2: SGHAT, FQNNGV. This CDR3 is built from 15 residues. V shed 1 base and J shed 0 bases, with 10 bases lying between them.

CDR3 amino acids: CASSFWNSPLHF. DNA for the CDR3: TGTGCCAGCAGCTTCTGGAATTCACCCCTCCACTTT. The chain is built from TRBV7-9 and TRBJ1-6; D not certain. The V gene's germline CDR1 is SEHNR and CDR2 FQNEAQ (reference sequence). The CDR3 loop spans 12 amino acids. The V gene lost 3 bases and the J gene lost 7 bases, with 4 bases spanning the gap.

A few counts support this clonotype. In nucleotides, the CDR3 is TGTGCCAGCAGCTTAGGGCCTTCGGAGCAGTTCTTC. Residues: CASSLGPSEQFF. V and J are TRBV11-3 and TRBJ2-1; D is undetermined. Germline assignment: CDR1 SGHNT and CDR2 YENEEA. This CDR3 has 12 residues. V was pared by 1 base and J by 10 bases, with 8 bases between.

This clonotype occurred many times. The CDR3 here is CASSLNRDYEQYF. The DNA for the CDR3 is TGTGCCAGCAGCTTGAACAGAGACTACGAGCAGTACTTC. The chain is built from TRBV7-2 and TRBJ2-7; unclear D gene. CDR1 is SGHTA, CDR2 FQGNSA, per germline. CDR3 size: 13 residues. V was pared by 3 bases and J by 3 bases, with 9 bases between.

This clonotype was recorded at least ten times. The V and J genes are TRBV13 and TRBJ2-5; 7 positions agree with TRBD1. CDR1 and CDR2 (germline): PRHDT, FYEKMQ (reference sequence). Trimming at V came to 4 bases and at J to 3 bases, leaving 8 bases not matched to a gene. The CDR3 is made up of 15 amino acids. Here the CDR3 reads CASSSTGQGEETQYF. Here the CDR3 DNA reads TGTGCCAGCAGCTCGACGGGGCAGGGGGAAGAGACCCAGTACTTC.

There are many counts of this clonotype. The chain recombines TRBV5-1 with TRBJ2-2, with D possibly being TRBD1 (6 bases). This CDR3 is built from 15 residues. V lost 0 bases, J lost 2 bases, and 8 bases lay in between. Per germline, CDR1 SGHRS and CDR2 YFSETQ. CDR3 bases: TGCGCCAGCAGCTTGGAACAGGGAAACACCGGGGAGCTGTTTTTT. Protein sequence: CASSLEQGNTGELFF.

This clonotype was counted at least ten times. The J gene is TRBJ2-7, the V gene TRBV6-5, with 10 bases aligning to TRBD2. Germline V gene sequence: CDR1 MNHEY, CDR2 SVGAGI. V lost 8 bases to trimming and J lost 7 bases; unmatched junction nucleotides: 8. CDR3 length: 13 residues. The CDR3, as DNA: TGTGCCAGCGCATCTAGCGGGAGTTGGGAGCAGTACTTC. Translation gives CASASSGSWEQYF.